Detailed here is one T cell receptor (beta chain). The data were taken from a study of blood T cell repertoires in COVID-19. As for the study in general: Samples of COVID-19 (acute and convalescent) were obtained from the United States, Italy and Spain. Sample material is recorded as cDNA or gDNA derived from T cells, B-cell-depleted T cells, or PBMCs.

Study processing details: Quantification of nucleated cells was approximated via reference gene primer amplification. The protocol was immunoSEQ multiplex PCR, while the TCRdb copy is restricted to in-frame clones and leaves out a portion. V, J and clone size are those of that table, while D and trimming were read from the DNA. The sample lists 110,000 to 150,000 clones, around 84% occurring once. CDR1 is KGHDR and CDR2 is SFDVKD in the germline V gene. Trimming pared 9 bases from V and 10 bases from J, leaving 9 bases between. This CDR3 is built from 10 residues. This clonotype originated in a woman in her sixties or seventies with acute or convalescent COVID-19. The sequenced sample was peripheral blood. The rearrangement joins TRBV24-1 to TRBJ1-5; D gene unclear. DNA of the CDR3: TGTGCCACCCCCCTAGGACCCCAGCATTTT. Its protein product is CATPLGPQHF.